These 23 T cell receptor beta chains were all obtained from the same sample, sequenced in a study of blood T cells in healthy people across ages. Then a second PCR, running roughly 6 to 11 cycles, was carried out with a sample-barcoded 5' primer and a J-beta primer mix. MiXCR was run by TCRdb on the 5' RACE reads, yielding one entry per CDR3 protein. The sample includes roughly 700,000 distinct CDR3 sequences, approximately 49% of them seen just once. Sequenced material: blood. The receptors were sampled from a woman aged 55-70 years in good health.

V is TRBV28 and J is TRBJ1-4, with a possible D match to TRBD1 (5 bases). Looked up from germline, CDR1 is MDHEN and CDR2 is SYDVKM. The V gene lost 7 bases and the J gene lost 7 bases, with 16 bases spanning the gap. The CDR3 is 14 amino acids. This CDR3 is CASTQFGGGEKLFF. CDR3 DNA: TGTGCCAGCACCCAATTCGGCGGGGGTGAAAAACTGTTTTTT.

This chain joins TRBV5-1 and TRBJ1-5; 10 bases map to TRBD1. The trim removed 0 bases at V and 3 bases at J, leaving 3 bases unmatched. This CDR3 contains 16 residues. In germline, CDR1 is SGHRS, CDR2 YFSETQ. The CDR3 nucleotides read TGCGCCAGCAGCTTGGACGGGACAGGGGCCAATCAGCCCCAGCATTTT. Its translation is CASSLDGTGANQPQHF.

This clonotype showed up just once. This rearrangement joins TRBV15 to TRBJ2-4; D is possibly TRBD1 or TRBD2 (6 bases each). The J call may not be correct, given that the DNA end is closer to TRBJ2-7. CDR1 and CDR2 (germline): LNHNV, YYDKDF (reference sequence). CDR3 size: 13 residues. Written as DNA, the CDR3 is TGTGCCACCCAGAGGGGGGTCGCCTACGAGCAGTACTTC. Translated: CATQRGVAYEQYF.

This chain links TRBV4-2 with TRBJ2-7; D is perhaps TRBD1 (5 bases). Trimming took 2 bases from V and 6 from J, leaving 14 bases between them. Germline loops: CDR1 LGHNA, CDR2 YNFKEQ. The CDR3 sequence is 14 residues long. The CDR3 here is CASSQSHQGCEQYF. The CDR3 DNA reads TGTGCCAGCAGCCAATCTCACCAGGGATGCGAGCAGTACTTC.

This clonotype turned up a few times. The chain combines TRBV2 with TRBJ1-6; possible D gene TRBD1, 5 bases. Germline V gene lookup returns CDR1 SNHLY and CDR2 FYNNEI. The CDR3 covers 15 residues. V lost 8 bases and J 6 bases, leaving 17 bases between the germline ends. CDR3 coding DNA: TGTGCCAGCTCCAATTCAATCGGGGGTAATTCACCCCTCCACTTT. Protein sequence: CASSNSIGGNSPLHF.

As regards this clonotype: Given a much more abundant clone one base away, this may be a read error. As the CDR3 is not closed by the conserved phenylalanine or tryptophan, this likely results from a read error. The rearrangement links TRBV10-3 to TRBJ1-2, with D unclear. The CDR3 has 12 residues. Looked up from germline, CDR1 is ENHRY and CDR2 is SYGVKD. V dropped 2 bases and J dropped 4 bases, with 5 bases sitting between them. The CDR3 is CAISETVYGYTI. The CDR3 coding sequence is TGTGCCATCAGTGAGACAGTCTATGGCTACACCATC.

Comment on this clonotype: It may be a read error: a sequence one base away is much more abundant. V usage is TRBV7-2 and J usage is TRBJ2-3; perhaps D is TRBD1 or TRBD2 (5 bases each). Germline-derived CDR1 and CDR2 are SGHTA and FQGNSA. The CDR3 is 16 amino acids. The CDR3 DNA reads TGTGCCAGCAGCTTAGGTCGGGGTAAGAGCACAGGTACGCAGTATTTT. It translates to CASSLGRGKSTGTQYF. The full variable domain, its missing parts supplied by reference TRBV7-2 and TRBJ2-3, is GAGVSQSPSNKVTEKGKDVELRCDPISGHTALYWYRQSLGQGLEFLIYFQGNSAPDKSGLPSDRFSAERTGGSVSTLTIQRTQQEDSAVYLCASSLGRGKSTGTQYFGPGTRLTVL.

V gene TRBV6-2 or TRBV6-3 combines with J gene TRBJ2-7, with D perhaps being TRBD1 or TRBD2 (5 bases each). Between the trimmed V and J ends, which lost 2 bases and 4 bases, there was a span of 12 bases. The CDR3 spans 14 residues. From germline, CDR1 is MNHEY and CDR2 SVGEGT. CDR3 protein: CASSYRDGAYEQYF. In nucleotides, the CDR3 is TGTGCCAGCAGTTACAGGGACGGCGCTTACGAGCAGTACTTC.

This chain uses TRBV18 with TRBJ2-7, with D possibly being TRBD2 (6 bases). V was cut by 2 bases and J by 0 bases, with 11 bases left in between. There are 15 residues in the CDR3. Germline V CDR1 and CDR2: KGHSH, LQKENI. The CDR3: CASSPSAGYSYEQYF. The CDR3 coding sequence is TGTGCCAGCTCACCATCCGCGGGATACTCCTACGAGCAGTACTTC.

V usage is TRBV5-1 and J usage is TRBJ2-5; 8 bases fit TRBD1. The germline gives CDR1 SGHRS, CDR2 YFSETQ. J lost 4 bases, V lost 4 bases, and 3 bases had no gene match. This CDR3 has 13 residues. CDR3 loop: CASSTQGGETQYF. The CDR3 DNA reads as TGCGCCAGCAGCACACAGGGGGGAGAGACCCAGTACTTC.

The V gene is TRBV15, the J gene TRBJ2-1; 9 bases agree with TRBD2. In germline, CDR1 is LNHNV, CDR2 YYDKDF (reference sequence). V was pared by 1 base and J by 5 bases, with 6 bases of the junction left unmatched. The CDR3 totals 16 residues. Written as DNA, the CDR3 is TGTGCCACCAGCAGAGTGAGGCTAGCGGGGAACAATGAGCAGTTCTTC. This sequence encodes CATSRVRLAGNNEQFF.

This clonotype showed up just a few times. The V call is TRBV20-1, the J call TRBJ2-2, with TRBD2 matching 7 bases. CDR1 and CDR2 (germline): DFQATT, SNEGSKA (reference sequence). V dropped 3 bases and J dropped 6; count of bases not matched to a gene: 7. The length of the CDR3 is 14 residues. CDR3 in amino acids: CSASSGGGAGELFF. CDR3 DNA sequence: TGCAGTGCTAGCTCGGGAGGAGGTGCCGGGGAGCTGTTTTTT.

In this sample, this clonotype turned up a few times. This chain links TRBV4-2 with TRBJ1-2, with TRBD1 as a possible D gene (5 bases). Germline CDR1 and CDR2: LGHNA and YNFKEQ. This CDR3 contains 14 residues. The V end was cut by 2 bases, the J end by 3 bases, with 10 bases between. CDR3 protein: CASSQTGGDYGYTF. The CDR3 DNA follows: TGTGCCAGCAGCCAAACAGGTGGCGACTATGGCTACACCTTC.

The gene calls are TRBV12-3 or TRBV12-4 and TRBJ1-2; weak D call: TRBD1 (6 bases). Trimming took off 3 bases at V and 5 bases at J, with 13 bases between the two ends. This CDR3 has 14 residues. The CDR3 DNA reads TGTGCCAGCAGTTTGGGGACAAGCTTATATGGCTACACCTTC. It specifies CASSLGTSLYGYTF.

The gene calls are TRBV9 and TRBJ2-1; the D gene is possibly TRBD2 (5 bases). Germline CDR1 SGDLS, CDR2 YYNGEE. The CDR3 spans 14 residues. V was clipped by 0 bases and J by 3 bases, with 7 bases between them. The DNA of the CDR3 is TGTGCCAGCAGCGTAGCGGGAAACTACAATGAGCAGTTCTTC. It translates to CASSVAGNYNEQFF.

There are a few counts of this clonotype. The chain couples TRBV27 to TRBJ2-1; D is undetermined. The CDR3 loop spans 13 amino acids. Germline V lookup: CDR1 MNHEY, CDR2 SMNVEV (reference sequence). Trimming took off 2 bases at V and 4 bases at J, with 6 bases between the two ends. CDR3 region: CASSLTRYNEQFF. The CDR3 nucleotides are TGTGCCAGCAGTTTAACGAGATACAATGAGCAGTTCTTC.

The table lists this clonotype with a few counts. The J gene is TRBJ2-7, the V gene TRBV4-3; 16 nucleotides line up with TRBD2. Germline trimming cut 4 bases from V and 2 bases from J; bases unmatched to any gene: 2. The CDR3 has 16 residues. Germline CDR1 reads LGHNA; CDR2 reads YSLEER. The chain's CDR3 is CASSRGLAGGTYEQYF. The CDR3 region has the DNA TGCGCCAGCAGCCGGGGACTAGCGGGAGGGACCTACGAGCAGTACTTC.

The rearrangement uses TRBV7-8 and TRBJ2-2; D unresolved. The germline V gene has CDR1 SGHVS and CDR2 FQNEAQ. Trimming cost V 3 bases and J 1 base, with 9 bases left between them. The CDR3 extends over 15 amino acids. In DNA form, the CDR3 reads TGTGCCAGCAGCTTCGGATCGAGGAACACCGGGGAGCTGTTTTTT. Its translation is CASSFGSRNTGELFF.

This clonotype was seen once. A junction end diverges from the germline sequence, so it may reflect a read error. This rearrangement joins TRBV20-1 to TRBJ1-4; D gene ambiguous. The CDR3 totals 13 residues. Germline-derived CDR1 and CDR2 are DFQATT and SNEGSKA (reference sequence). CDR3 protein: CSTSRAGVGKLFF. CDR3 DNA sequence: TGCAGTACTAGTCGGGCCGGGGTTGGAAAACTGTTTTTT.

V usage is TRBV5-1 and J usage is TRBJ1-1, with D perhaps TRBD1 (5 bases). V shed 0 bases and J shed 7 bases, with 7 bases lying between them. Germline loops: CDR1 SGHRS, CDR2 YFSETQ. This CDR3 region has 12 residues. Written as DNA, the CDR3 is TGCGCCAGCAGCTTGGCCGGGGGTGAAGCTTTCTTT. Its translation is CASSLAGGEAFF.

The rearrangement joins TRBV6-2 or TRBV6-3 to TRBJ1-2; no clear D gene. The V gene lost 6 bases and the J gene lost 4 bases, with 21 bases spanning the gap. Looked up from germline, CDR1 is MNHEY and CDR2 is SVGEGT. This CDR3 has 16 amino acids. DNA for the CDR3: TGTGCCAGCAGAGGCCTCGCGGGCAACGTAGGCTATGGCTACACCTTC. Its translation is CASRGLAGNVGYGYTF.

A few counts support this clonotype. The chain is built from TRBV20-1 and TRBJ2-7; 7 bases map to TRBD1. Germline values: CDR1 DFQATT, CDR2 SNEGSKA (reference sequence). This CDR3 has 12 residues. The junction had 3 bases not matched to a gene; V was cut back by 7 bases and J by 0 bases. The CDR3 coding sequence is TGCAGTGGACAGGGAAACTCCTACGAGCAGTACTTC. The encoded protein is CSGQGNSYEQYF.

This sequence joins TRBV6-5 and TRBJ2-1; no firm D call. Per germline, CDR1 MNHEY and CDR2 SVGAGI. V was cut by 6 bases and J by 13 bases, with 13 bases left in between. The CDR3 has 11 amino acids. CDR3 coding DNA: TGTGCCAGCAGCTCCCCCCAAGGCCAGTTCTTC. This gives the protein CASSSPQGQFF.